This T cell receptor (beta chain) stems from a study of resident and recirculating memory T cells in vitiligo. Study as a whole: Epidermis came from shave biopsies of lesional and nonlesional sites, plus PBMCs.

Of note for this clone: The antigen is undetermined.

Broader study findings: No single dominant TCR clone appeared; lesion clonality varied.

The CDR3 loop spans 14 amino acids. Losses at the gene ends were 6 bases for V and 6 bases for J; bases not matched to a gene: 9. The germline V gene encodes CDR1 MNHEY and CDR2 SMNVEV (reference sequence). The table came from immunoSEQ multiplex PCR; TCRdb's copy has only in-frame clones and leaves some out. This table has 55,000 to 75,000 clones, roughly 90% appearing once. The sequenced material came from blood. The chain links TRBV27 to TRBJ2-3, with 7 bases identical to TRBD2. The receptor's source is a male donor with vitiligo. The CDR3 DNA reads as TGTGCCAGCAGGATCCTAGCGGACTGGGATACGCAGTATTTT. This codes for CASRILADWDTQYF.